This T cell receptor (beta chain) appears in the sequencing data of a study of T-cell memory formation after mild COVID-19. This clonotype has only a few counts. Germline loops: CDR1 MGHRA, CDR2 YSYEKL. The CDR3 loop spans 15 amino acids. Trimming shortened V by 1 base and J by 2 bases, and 11 bases separated the two germline ends. MiXCR was run by TCRdb on the 5' RACE reads, yielding one entry per CDR3 protein. The data show under 300,000 distinct CDR3 sequences, around 8% seen once. Sequencing input: PBMCs or a T cell subset sorted from them (not recorded which). This clonotype was obtained from a man between 18 and 29 years old who had mild COVID-19 (a few samples of this study predate the infection). Cell type and time point are not known. The chain employs TRBV4-1 and TRBJ2-5, with D possibly TRBD1 on 5 matching bases. The CDR3 nucleotides are TGCGCCAGCAGCCAAGTAGGGGCTGGACAAGAGACCCAGTACTTC. It is translated as CASSQVGAGQETQYF.